The clone carrying this T cell receptor (beta chain) was detected a few times. The data were obtained in a study of blood T cell repertoires in COVID-19. Germline V gene data show CDR1 as SGHRS and CDR2 as YFSETQ. The length of the CDR3 is 15 residues. J gave up 1 base and V 4 bases, and 6 bases lay outside the gene matches. Participants' own reports of clinical history determined their cohort assignment. The method was immunoSEQ multiplex PCR; TCRdb's version includes in-frame clones alone and lacks a portion of them. The sample includes approximately 470,000 clones, roughly 87% of them seen just once.

Sequencing was carried out using PBMCs or T cells enriched from blood (not recorded which). The receptor comes from a woman younger than 30 who had recovered from COVID-19. This sequence joins TRBV5-1 and TRBJ2-3; 7 bases line up with TRBD2. The DNA of the CDR3 is TGCGCCAGCAGCGCCGGCGGGGGTGGCACAGATACGCAGTATTTT. The encoded protein is CASSAGGGGTDTQYF.